One and the same sample provided the 23 T cell receptor beta chains below, sequenced in a study of CD8 T cells in ankylosing spondylitis. Study outcomes and limitations: A TCR beta motif of several highly homologous variants seemed to mark ankylosing spondylitis blood.

One entry per CDR3 protein, called by TCRdb with MiXCR from the 5' RACE reads. Here the sample spans over 200,000 distinct CDR3 sequences, roughly 18% being singletons. Antigen specificity for these receptors is unknown. The sample taken for sequencing was blood, either unsorted or a sorted T cell fraction (not recorded which). The receptor source for this set is a male donor with ankylosing spondylitis.

This chain links TRBV5-1 with TRBJ2-5; D might be TRBD1 (5 bases). The ends were cut back, 0 bases at V and 2 bases at J, with 8 bases in the middle. CDR1 is SGHRS and CDR2 is YFSETQ in the germline V gene. The CDR3 spans 14 residues. The CDR3 sequence is CASSLETEQETQYF. In DNA, the CDR3 is TGCGCCAGCAGCTTGGAGACAGAACAAGAGACCCAGTACTTC.

The genes are TRBV11-3 and TRBJ2-5; D might be TRBD1 (6 bases). Per the germline V gene, CDR1 is SGHNT and CDR2 is YENEEA. The V gene lost 7 bases and the J gene lost 5 bases, with 20 bases spanning the gap. The CDR3 is 15 residues long. CDR3 DNA: TGTGCCAGCACCAAAGGGCAGGGGATTGGGGAGACCCAGTACTTC. It translates to CASTKGQGIGETQYF.

The sample holds a few counts of this clonotype. The V gene is TRBV6-1, the J gene TRBJ2-3, with 8 bases lining up with TRBD2. Losses at the gene ends were 5 bases for V and 7 bases for J; bases not matched to a gene: 5. CDR3 length: 13 residues. Germline V lookup: CDR1 MNHNS, CDR2 SASEGT. CDR3 amino acids: CASSIREGNTQYF. CDR3 nucleotide sequence: TGTGCCAGCAGTATTCGGGAGGGTAATACGCAGTATTTT.

This chain's CDR3 is CASSPGRETALSGANVLTF. The CDR3 DNA reads TGTGCCAGCAGCCCCGGTAGGGAGACCGCCCTCTCTGGGGCCAACGTCCTGACTTTC. The chain combines TRBV4-2 with TRBJ2-6, with TRBD2 as a possible D gene (5 bases). V lost 4 bases and J 0 bases, leaving 19 bases between the germline ends. The CDR3 has 19 amino acids. CDR1 and CDR2 (germline): LGHNA, YNFKEQ.

This clonotype has a handful of counts. This chain links TRBV4-1 with TRBJ2-7; unclear D gene. The V end was cut by 1 base, the J end by 3 bases, with 7 bases between. Germline-derived CDR1 and CDR2 are MGHRA and YSYEKL. This CDR3 has 13 residues. In nucleotides, the CDR3 is TGCGCCAGCAGCCAAGGTTCCGTCTACGAGCAGTACTTC. It is translated as CASSQGSVYEQYF.

In its sample, this clonotype was seen a few times. The chain combines TRBV11-2 with TRBJ2-1; 11 bases fit TRBD2. The CDR3 extends over 19 amino acids. CDR1 is SGHAT and CDR2 is FQNNGV in the germline V gene. V was pared by 6 bases and J by 0 bases, with 13 bases of the junction left unmatched. The chain's CDR3 is CASRPGPGLAESSYNEQFF. CDR3 coding DNA: TGTGCCAGCAGGCCGGGCCCGGGACTAGCGGAAAGCTCCTACAATGAGCAGTTCTTC.

This clonotype counts as medium-sized. The chain combines TRBV7-9 with TRBJ1-2, with a tentative D call TRBD1 (5 bases). Looked up from germline, CDR1 is SEHNR and CDR2 is FQNEAQ (reference sequence). Trimming stripped 5 bases from V and 2 bases from J, with 12 bases between. The CDR3 extends over 14 amino acids. The CDR3 region is CASSPGAANYGYTF. CDR3 coding DNA: TGTGCCAGCAGCCCTGGGGCAGCCAACTATGGCTACACCTTC.

The V call is TRBV10-3, the J call TRBJ2-7, with 7 bases lining up with TRBD1. The CDR3 length is 16 residues. V lost 0 bases and J lost 0; bases outside the gene matches: 5. Germline V gene sequence: CDR1 ENHRY, CDR2 SYGVKD. The CDR3: CAISESTGIHSYEQYF. The CDR3 bases are TGTGCCATCAGTGAGTCGACAGGGATACACTCCTACGAGCAGTACTTC.

The chain recombines TRBV27 with TRBJ2-5, with D tentatively TRBD1 or TRBD2 (5 bases each). This CDR3 contains 15 residues. Germline CDR1 is MNHEY and CDR2 is SMNVEV (reference sequence). V lost 2 bases and J 2 bases, leaving 12 bases between the germline ends. The chain's CDR3 is CASSLAGREQETQYF. The CDR3 bases are TGTGCCAGCAGTTTAGCAGGCAGGGAGCAAGAGACCCAGTACTTC.

This chain links TRBV9 with TRBJ1-1, with D possibly being TRBD1 (6 bases). The germline V gene encodes CDR1 SGDLS and CDR2 YYNGEE. V was shortened by 2 bases and J by 1 base, with 12 bases between the two germline ends. This CDR3 spans 15 amino acids. CDR3: CASSVEGGRNTEAFF. For the CDR3, the DNA is TGTGCCAGCAGCGTGGAGGGGGGGAGGAACACTGAAGCTTTCTTT.

This clonotype turned up a few times. The chain joins TRBV19 to TRBJ2-3; 7 bases map to TRBD1. Trimming took 9 bases from V and 1 from J; bases not matched to a gene: 10. The germline gives CDR1 LNHDA, CDR2 SQIVND (reference sequence). This CDR3 contains 15 residues. CDR3 nucleotide sequence: TGTGCCAGCAGCCAAACAGGGGCCCGCACAGATACGCAGTATTTT. Protein product: CASSQTGARTDTQYF.

Many counts were recorded for this clonotype. This chain joins TRBV12-3 or TRBV12-4 and TRBJ1-1, with D maybe TRBD1 (6 bases). Trimming stripped 7 bases from V and 7 bases from J, with 16 bases between. The CDR3 totals 13 residues. CDR3 loop: CASTPGQSYEAFF. The DNA of the CDR3 is TGTGCCAGCACCCCGGGACAAAGTTATGAAGCTTTCTTT.

The chain employs TRBV2 and TRBJ1-3, with 9 bases fitting TRBD1. The trim removed 6 bases at V and 6 bases at J, leaving 15 bases unmatched. The CDR3 consists of 17 residues. Germline assignment: CDR1 SNHLY and CDR2 FYNNEI. The CDR3 loop reads CASRPLMGTGNENTIYF. CDR3 in DNA: TGTGCCAGCAGGCCCCTTATGGGGACAGGGAACGAAAACACCATATATTTT. The full variable domain, its missing parts supplied by reference TRBV2 and TRBJ1-3, is EPEVTQTPSHQVTQMGQEVILRCVPISNHLYFYWYRQILGQKVEFLVSFYNNEISEKSEIFDDQFSVERPDGSNFTLKIRSTKLEDSAMYFCASRPLMGTGNENTIYFGEGSWLTVV.

The sample holds a few counts of this clonotype. The chain joins TRBV15 to TRBJ2-1, with 9 bases fitting TRBD1. Germline-derived CDR1 and CDR2 are LNHNV and YYDKDF (reference sequence). V trimming: 3 bases; J trimming: 5 bases; junction bases outside the gene matches: 11. The CDR3 spans 17 residues. CDR3 bases: TGTGCCACCAGCAGGGGCAATACCGGGACAGGGCACAATGAGCAGTTCTTC. This gives the protein CATSRGNTGTGHNEQFF.

The CDR3 reads CASSFMLDGTEAFF. The CDR3 nucleotides are TGTGCCAGCAGTTTCATGTTGGACGGAACTGAAGCTTTCTTT. The chain combines TRBV27 with TRBJ1-1; D unclear. CDR3 length: 14 residues. Germline values: CDR1 MNHEY, CDR2 SMNVEV (reference sequence). The V end lost 3 bases, the J end lost 5 bases, and 13 bases lay between the germline ends.

The chain joins TRBV7-2 to TRBJ1-5; D unclear. CDR1 and CDR2 from the germline V gene are SGHTA and FQGNSA. Trimming removed 3 bases at V and 6 bases at J, with 12 bases between. This CDR3 comprises 14 residues. The CDR3 nucleotides are TGTGCCAGCAGCTTGAGCGGGCGCTTTCAGCCCCAGCATTTT. Protein: CASSLSGRFQPQHF.

This clonotype was found many times. The chain is built from TRBV10-3 and TRBJ1-6, with D unclear. Trimming left V 2 bases short and J 4 bases short, with 9 bases between. CDR3 length: 15 amino acids. Germline assignment: CDR1 ENHRY and CDR2 SYGVKD. CDR3 bases: TGTGCCATCAGTGAGGTCGGGAGTTATAATTCACCCCTCCACTTT. Protein sequence: CAISEVGSYNSPLHF.

This clonotype has a handful of counts. This rearrangement joins TRBV5-1 to TRBJ1-6; D perhaps matches TRBD1 (5 bases). The CDR3 consists of 16 residues. Germline loops: CDR1 SGHRS, CDR2 YFSETQ. The V end lost 0 bases, the J end lost 2 bases, and 9 bases lay between the germline ends. The CDR3 DNA reads as TGCGCCAGCAGCTTGGACCAGGGACCCTATAATTCACCCCTCCACTTT. Protein product: CASSLDQGPYNSPLHF. The whole variable domain, filled in from reference TRBV5-1 and TRBJ1-6, reads KAGVTQTPRYLIKTRGQQVTLSCSPISGHRSVSWYQQTPGQGLQFLFEYFSETQRNKGNFPGRFSGRQFSNSRSEMNVSTLELGDSALYLCASSLDQGPYNSPLHFGNGTRLTVT.

This clonotype turned up a few times. The rearrangement joins TRBV4-3 to TRBJ2-7; 7 nucleotides line up with TRBD2. The junction had 6 bases not matched to a gene; V was cut back by 1 base and J by 3 bases. This CDR3 spans 15 amino acids. Germline lookup yields CDR1 LGHNA and CDR2 YSLEER. The CDR3 here is CASSQVFSSGYEQYF. In DNA, the CDR3 is TGCGCCAGCAGCCAAGTCTTTTCTAGCGGCTACGAGCAGTACTTC.

This chain joins TRBV7-9 and TRBJ1-1; 11 nucleotides align to TRBD1. V was clipped by 1 base and J by 3 bases; unmatched bases: 4. CDR3 length: 16 amino acids. Germline CDR1 is SEHNR and CDR2 is FQNEAQ (reference sequence). The CDR3 region is CASSLVGGQGDTEAFF. In nucleotides, the CDR3 is TGTGCCAGCAGCTTAGTGGGGGGACAGGGGGACACTGAAGCTTTCTTT.

The chain carries TRBV7-6 and TRBJ2-2; D is ambiguous. Germline lookup yields CDR1 SGHVS and CDR2 FNYEAQ. CDR3 length: 13 residues. Trimming shortened V by 2 bases and J by 6 bases, and 7 bases separated the two germline ends. CDR3 sequence: CASSLLSAGELFF. The CDR3 region has the DNA TGTGCCAGCAGCTTACTTTCGGCCGGGGAGCTGTTTTTT.

This clonotype was seen only a few times. The rearrangement uses TRBV9 and TRBJ2-3; D is undetermined. Germline loops: CDR1 SGDLS, CDR2 YYNGEE. This CDR3 is 14 amino acids long. The ends were cut back, 0 bases at V and 2 bases at J, with 7 bases in the middle. The CDR3 spells CASSVEATTDTQYF. CDR3 DNA: TGTGCCAGCAGCGTAGAGGCTACCACAGATACGCAGTATTTT.

A few counts support this clonotype. The V and J genes are TRBV12-5 and TRBJ2-2; no clear D gene. Deletions cut 7 bases from V and 6 bases from J, with 9 bases between. Germline assignment: CDR1 LGHNT and CDR2 FRNRAP. This CDR3 has 12 residues. CDR3 protein: CASADSAGELFF. CDR3 in DNA: TGTGCTAGTGCCGATAGTGCCGGGGAGCTGTTTTTT.